Following are 27 T cell receptor beta chains from one sample sequenced in a study of T cell repertoires in cytomegalovirus infection. MiXCR was run by TCRdb on the reads, yielding one entry per CDR3 protein. The sample includes approximately 730,000 distinct CDR3 sequences, 25% to 35% seen only once; the top ten take under 15%. These TCRs' antigens remain unknown. The source material was cultured CD8+ T cells from PBMCs, sampled from culture after CMV antigen stimulation. These receptor sequences come from a human donor in good health (CMV status not recorded). Some clones in this sample may be carry-over from other donors' samples.

The rearrangement uses TRBV19 and TRBJ1-6; 12 positions match TRBD1. CDR1 and CDR2 from the germline V gene are LNHDA and SQIVND (reference sequence). CDR3 length: 16 amino acids. The ends lost 4 bases at V and 10 bases at J; junction bases unmatched: 8. The chain's CDR3 is CASSTAGTGGFSPLHF. CDR3 sequence (DNA): TGTGCCAGTAGTACCGCCGGGACAGGGGGCTTCTCACCCCTCCACTTT.

At least ten counts were recorded for this clonotype. CDR3 loop: CASSLEGPQGGEQFF. CDR3 DNA: TGTGCCAGCAGCTTAGAAGGCCCACAGGGCGGTGAGCAGTTCTTC. V and J are TRBV7-2 and TRBJ2-1, with a possible D match to TRBD1 (6 bases). Germline V gene sequence: CDR1 SGHTA, CDR2 FQGNSA. The CDR3 sequence is 15 residues long. V lost 1 base to trimming and J lost 9 bases, with 16 bases between them.

This chain uses TRBV19 with TRBJ2-2, with unresolved D. The CDR3 totals 17 residues. V shed 3 bases and J shed 0 bases, with 14 bases lying between them. The germline CDR1 and CDR2 sequences are LNHDA and SQIVND (reference sequence). CDR3 sequence (DNA): TGTGCCAGTAGTATCGCTCATCCAGCTTCGAACACCGGGGAGCTGTTTTTT. This sequence encodes CASSIAHPASNTGELFF.

The chain joins TRBV9 to TRBJ2-1; perhaps TRBD1 as D (6 bases). The CDR3 has 13 amino acids. V gave up 0 bases and J gave up 7 bases, with 8 bases separating them. Germline CDR1 SGDLS, CDR2 YYNGEE. The CDR3: CASSVVQGNEQFF. CDR3 nucleotide sequence: TGTGCCAGCAGCGTAGTACAGGGAAATGAGCAGTTCTTC.

The J gene is TRBJ2-7, the V gene TRBV10-3; tentative D call: TRBD2 (5 bases). The germline gives CDR1 ENHRY, CDR2 SYGVKD. The CDR3 covers 12 residues. The germline V and J ends were trimmed by 6 bases and 2 bases, with 8 bases remaining between them. CDR3 coding DNA: TGTGCCATCAGGGACGGGACCTACGAGCAGTACGTC. Translation gives CAIRDGTYEQYV.

The chain carries TRBV6-6 and TRBJ2-2; D uncertain. CDR1 is MNHNY, CDR2 SVGAGI, per germline (reference sequence). The ends were cut back, 3 bases at V and 6 bases at J, with 17 bases in the middle. This CDR3 comprises 16 residues. CDR3 loop: CASSYPGATGSGELFF. CDR3 DNA sequence: TGTGCCAGCAGTTATCCGGGCGCGACCGGCTCCGGGGAGCTGTTTTTT.

V is TRBV7-9 and J is TRBJ1-2; D is unresolved. With 3 bases removed from V and 0 bases from J, the gap between germline ends came to 14 bases. The germline V gene encodes CDR1 SEHNR and CDR2 FQNEAQ (reference sequence). The CDR3 is made up of 16 amino acids. CDR3 nucleotides: TGTGCCAGCAGCTTTGAGAGCACGATAGCTAACTATGGCTACACCTTC. The encoded protein is CASSFESTIANYGYTF. The full variable domain, with the rest looked up from reference TRBV7-9 and TRBJ1-2, is DTGVSQNPRHKITKRGQNVTFRCDPISEHNRLYWYRQTLGQGPEFLTYFQNEAQLEKSRLLSDRFSAERPKGSFSTLEIQRTEQGDSAMYLCASSFESTIANYGYTFGSGTRLTVV.

V is TRBV6-5 and J is TRBJ1-1; 7 positions match TRBD1. With V trimmed by 5 bases and J by 5 bases, 8 bases remained unmatched. Germline V CDR1 and CDR2: MNHEY, SVGAGI. CDR3 length: 14 amino acids. The CDR3 reads CASSAGGAFTEAFF. The CDR3 DNA follows: TGTGCCAGCAGTGCAGGGGGGGCGTTTACTGAAGCTTTCTTT.

The chain has TRBV27 and TRBJ1-6; D remains ambiguous. V was shortened by 5 bases and J by 7 bases, with 15 bases between the two germline ends. Germline CDR1 MNHEY, CDR2 SMNVEV (reference sequence). The CDR3 is made up of 15 amino acids. In DNA, the CDR3 is TGTGCCAGCAGTATACACCCCGCTATAAATTCACCCCTCCACTTT. Protein: CASSIHPAINSPLHF.

This clonotype showed up just a few times. The rearrangement links TRBV19 to TRBJ1-1; 7 bases align to TRBD1. V was clipped by 5 bases and J by 6 bases; unmatched bases: 6. Looked up from germline, CDR1 is LNHDA and CDR2 is SQIVND (reference sequence). CDR3 length: 13 residues. The CDR3: CASSHRGRAEAFF. The CDR3 coding sequence is TGTGCCAGTAGTCACAGGGGCCGGGCTGAAGCTTTCTTT.

The J gene is TRBJ2-7, the V gene TRBV9; 9 positions agree with TRBD1. The trim removed 0 bases at V and 2 bases at J, leaving 3 bases unmatched. In germline, CDR1 is SGDLS, CDR2 YYNGEE. The CDR3 runs 15 residues. In DNA, the CDR3 is TGTGCCAGCAGCGTAGGGGGACAGGGAACCTACGAGCAGTACTTC. Its protein is CASSVGGQGTYEQYF.

This clonotype appeared a few times. This rearrangement joins TRBV5-6 to TRBJ1-2; the D gene is possibly TRBD1 (5 bases). Looked up from germline, CDR1 is SGHDT and CDR2 is YYEEEE. There are 16 residues in the CDR3. With 4 bases removed from V and 4 bases from J, the gap between germline ends came to 20 bases. CDR3 in DNA: TGTGCCAGCAGCCCGGAGGGACTGGGGCTAGGCTATGGCTACACCTTC. It encodes CASSPEGLGLGYGYTF.

The CDR3 bases are TGTGCCAGCAGTCGGGACCCTCTCAGCAATGAGCAGTTCTTC. Translating gives CASSRDPLSNEQFF. The chain employs TRBV27 and TRBJ2-1, with D perhaps matching TRBD1 or TRBD2 (5 bases each). The CDR3 is 14 amino acids. V was pared by 5 bases and J by 6 bases, with 14 bases between. From germline, CDR1 is MNHEY and CDR2 SMNVEV (reference sequence).

This clonotype was found a few times. The J gene is TRBJ2-3, the V gene TRBV7-9; perhaps TRBD1 as D (5 bases). The CDR3 spans 15 residues. V dropped 5 bases and J dropped 0 bases, with 12 bases sitting between them. From germline, CDR1 is SEHNR and CDR2 FQNEAQ (reference sequence). CDR3 DNA sequence: TGTGCCAGCAGCGACTGGACATACAGCACAGATACGCAGTATTTT. As protein: CASSDWTYSTDTQYF.

The chain recombines TRBV20-1 with TRBJ1-6, with a possible D match to TRBD1 (6 bases). Germline V gene data show CDR1 as DFQATT and CDR2 as SNEGSKA (reference sequence). The CDR3 extends over 10 amino acids. The V gene lost 7 bases and the J gene lost 11 bases, with 9 bases spanning the gap. CDR3 in DNA: TGCAGTGTTCCAGGGGCACCCCTCCACTTT. Residues: CSVPGAPLHF.

This clonotype turned up a few times. The genes are TRBV5-4 and TRBJ1-1; 11 bases line up with TRBD1. Germline CDR1 is SGHNT and CDR2 is YYREEE (reference sequence). The CDR3 has 15 residues. The V segment lost 3 bases and the J segment 5 bases; nucleotides outside the gene matches: 6. The CDR3 loop reads CASSWGQGDYTEAFF. In DNA, the CDR3 is TGTGCCAGCAGCTGGGGACAGGGGGACTATACTGAAGCTTTCTTT.

The chain recombines TRBV7-3 with TRBJ2-2, with 9 bases identical to TRBD1. Germline assignment: CDR1 SGHTA and CDR2 FQGTGA. The CDR3 contains 16 residues. J gave up 3 bases and V 5 bases, and 7 bases lay outside the gene matches. The CDR3 reads CASSPQGARYTGELFF. In DNA, the CDR3 is TGTGCCAGCAGCCCACAGGGGGCTCGTTACACCGGGGAGCTGTTTTTT.

V usage is TRBV12-3 or TRBV12-4 and J usage is TRBJ1-1, with TRBD1 as a possible D gene (6 bases). With 7 bases removed from V and 6 bases from J, the gap between germline ends came to 18 bases. The CDR3 has 14 amino acids. Here the CDR3 reads CASTITGSGAEAFF. The CDR3 region has the DNA TGTGCCAGCACCATAACAGGGAGTGGGGCTGAAGCTTTCTTT.

This rearrangement joins TRBV20-1 to TRBJ2-3; 10 bases line up with TRBD2. Losses at the gene ends were 6 bases for V and 3 bases for J; bases not matched to a gene: 9. The CDR3 loop spans 15 amino acids. CDR1 and CDR2 from the germline V gene are DFQATT and SNEGSKA (reference sequence). DNA for the CDR3: TGCAGTGCACTGAGAGCGGGGGGGCCAACAGATACGCAGTATTTT. Its protein is CSALRAGGPTDTQYF.

This clonotype was seen only a few times. For the CDR3, the DNA is TGCAGCGTTGCAGGGGGCCTCGACTATGGCTACACCTTC. It translates to CSVAGGLDYGYTF. The chain recombines TRBV29-1 with TRBJ1-2, with 8 bases aligning to TRBD1. V was clipped by 4 bases and J by 3 bases; unmatched bases: 4. The CDR3 runs to 13 residues. Germline V gene sequence: CDR1 SQVTM, CDR2 ANQGSEA.

This clonotype was counted a few times. The V gene is TRBV7-9, the J gene TRBJ1-1; D is ambiguous. V was pared by 3 bases and J by 2 bases, with 7 bases between. Germline CDR1 reads SEHNR; CDR2 reads FQNEAQ (reference sequence). The CDR3 totals 13 residues. CDR3 protein: CASSFGYNTEAFF. In DNA form, the CDR3 reads TGTGCCAGCAGCTTCGGCTATAACACTGAAGCTTTCTTT.

The V and J genes are TRBV9 and TRBJ1-2; D perhaps matches TRBD1 (6 bases). Trimming pared 1 base from V and 9 bases from J, leaving 13 bases between. There are 13 residues in the CDR3. Per germline, CDR1 SGDLS and CDR2 YYNGEE. CDR3 in DNA: TGTGCCAGCAGCGTAACAGGGAGTGGTAGCTACACCTTC. Its translation is CASSVTGSGSYTF. The full variable domain, its missing parts supplied by reference TRBV9 and TRBJ1-2, is DSGVTQTPKHLITATGQRVTLRCSPRSGDLSVYWYQQSLDQGLQFLIQYYNGEERAKGNILERFSAQQFPDLHSELNLSSLELGDSALYFCASSVTGSGSYTFGSGTRLTVV.

The gene calls are TRBV2 and TRBJ1-1, with TRBD1 matching 11 bases. Germline V gene data show CDR1 as SNHLY and CDR2 as FYNNEI. The CDR3 spans 15 residues. Trimming took 8 bases from V and 2 from J; bases not matched to a gene: 7. CDR3 loop: CASATGTGGNTEAFF. CDR3 sequence (DNA): TGTGCCAGCGCCACCGGGACAGGGGGAAACACTGAAGCTTTCTTT.

The J gene is TRBJ2-1, the V gene TRBV6-2 or TRBV6-3; 9 positions match TRBD1. The CDR3 extends over 15 amino acids. V shed 2 bases, J shed 6 bases, and the junction held 5 bases outside the gene matches. In germline, CDR1 is MNHEY, CDR2 SVGEGT. CDR3 sequence reads: CASSYKGQGLNEQFF. The DNA of the CDR3 is TGTGCCAGCAGTTACAAAGGACAGGGGCTCAATGAGCAGTTCTTC.

This clonotype has more than one count but fewer than ten. J is TRBJ2-7 and V is TRBV6-6; TRBD1 is a possible D gene (6 bases). The CDR3 extends over 16 amino acids. The germline V and J ends were trimmed by 2 bases and 1 base, with 15 bases remaining between them. Germline V gene lookup returns CDR1 MNHNY and CDR2 SVGAGI (reference sequence). CDR3 sequence reads: CASSYGDGTPSYEQYV. CDR3 nucleotide sequence: TGTGCCAGCAGTTACGGCGACGGGACACCTTCCTACGAGCAGTACGTC.

This clonotype was counted only a few times. V gene TRBV7-8 combines with J gene TRBJ2-5; unclear D gene. CDR3 length: 14 residues. Trimming removed 5 bases at V and 3 bases at J, with 13 bases between. CDR1 is SGHVS, CDR2 FQNEAQ, per germline. The CDR3 DNA is TGTGCCAGCAGCACGCCGCGGTCAAAAGAGACCCAGTACTTC. This encodes CASSTPRSKETQYF.

The chain is built from TRBV6-5 and TRBJ1-4; D not resolved. The CDR3 is 13 residues long. Trimming cost V 2 bases and J 4 bases, with 5 bases left between them. CDR1 is MNHEY, CDR2 SVGAGI, per germline. CDR3 loop: CASSYGINEKLFF. CDR3 coding DNA: TGTGCCAGCAGTTACGGTATTAATGAAAAACTGTTTTTT.